The sequence of this T cell receptor (beta chain) was determined in a study of T cell changes during pregnancy in multiple sclerosis. Data came from immunoSEQ multiplex PCR; TCRdb stores just in-frame clones and leaves some out. The repertoire consists of around 72,000 clones, with just over 90% occurring once and the leading ten covering about 0.45%. After removal of 2 bases from V and 5 bases from J, the junction contained 13 bases not matched to a gene. Germline CDR1 and CDR2: SGHKS and YYEKEE (reference sequence). This CDR3 spans 16 amino acids. The V gene is TRBV5-5, the J gene TRBJ2-7; TRBD1 matches 7 bases. Sequencing used CD4+ T cells from peripheral blood mononuclear cells, obtained before pregnancy. The receptor's source is a female donor with multiple sclerosis, enrolled in a pregnancy study. CDR3 sequence: CASSFRLSGGNNEQYF. The CDR3 bases are TGTGCCAGCAGCTTCAGATTATCAGGGGGTAACAACGAGCAGTACTTC.